This entry lists 13 T cell receptor beta chains sequenced from one sample in a study of T cell repertoires in cytomegalovirus infection. Antigen specificity for these receptors is unknown. Each CDR3 protein is one row after TCRdb ran MiXCR on the reads. The table shows 100,000 or so distinct CDR3 sequences, with 25% to 30% occurring only once. The sample in question was CD8+ T cells from cultured PBMCs, obtained from culture after CMV antigen stimulation. These receptors were obtained from a human donor in good health (CMV status not recorded). Some clones in this sample may be carry-over from other donors' samples.

The chain has TRBV7-9 and TRBJ1-1; the D gene is possibly TRBD1 (6 bases). This CDR3 is built from 14 residues. The ends were cut back, 5 bases at V and 1 base at J, with 11 bases in the middle. Germline CDR1 SEHNR, CDR2 FQNEAQ (reference sequence). The CDR3 region is CASSQRGGNTEAFF. CDR3 DNA: TGTGCCAGCAGCCAAAGGGGGGGGAACACTGAAGCTTTCTTT.

This clonotype was seen more than once but under ten times. This chain connects TRBV28 to TRBJ1-3; no clear D gene. Trimming removed 3 bases at V and 0 bases at J, with 6 bases between. The germline V gene encodes CDR1 MDHEN and CDR2 SYDVKM. The CDR3 spans 14 residues. The CDR3 is CASSFRSSGNTIYF. CDR3 nucleotide sequence: TGTGCCAGCAGTTTTAGGAGCTCTGGAAACACCATATATTTT.

This clonotype was seen repeatedly, ten times or more. The chain has TRBV10-3 and TRBJ2-1; D may be TRBD1 (6 bases). The CDR3 spans 14 residues. The germline CDR1 and CDR2 sequences are ENHRY and SYGVKD. V was pared by 10 bases and J by 0 bases, with 13 bases between. The CDR3 nucleotides read TGTGCCACCCGACAGGACCTCTCCTACAATGAGCAGTTCTTC. Its protein product is CATRQDLSYNEQFF.

This clonotype was counted between two and nine times. The chain carries TRBV29-1 and TRBJ1-2, with 7 bases fitting TRBD1. The junction had 11 bases not matched to a gene; V was cut back by 8 bases and J by 2 bases. From germline, CDR1 is SQVTM and CDR2 ANQGSEA. This CDR3 has 14 amino acids. The CDR3 DNA reads as TGCAGCTCATATGGAGTGACAGGGAACTATGGCTACACCTTC. Translated: CSSYGVTGNYGYTF.

This clonotype turned up a few times. The V gene is TRBV27, the J gene TRBJ2-5, with 10 bases fitting TRBD2. The V gene's germline CDR1 is MNHEY and CDR2 SMNVEV (reference sequence). CDR3 length: 16 residues. With V trimmed by 5 bases and J by 5 bases, 11 bases remained unmatched. The CDR3 bases are TGTGCCAGCAGTCCCGATACTAGCGGGGCCCAGGAGACCCAGTACTTC. It codes for CASSPDTSGAQETQYF.

The sample holds many counts of this clonotype. The chain employs TRBV7-2 and TRBJ1-1, with D perhaps TRBD1 (5 bases). Germline CDR1 reads SGHTA; CDR2 reads FQGNSA. Trimming left V 5 bases short and J 4 bases short, with 14 bases between. There are 14 residues in the CDR3. The chain's CDR3 is CASSLMGGSTEAFF. CDR3 bases: TGTGCCAGCAGCCTCATGGGGGGGAGCACTGAAGCTTTCTTT.

This chain links TRBV10-3 with TRBJ1-1; a weak D match, TRBD1 (5 bases). CDR1 is ENHRY and CDR2 is SYGVKD in the germline V gene. This CDR3 is built from 13 residues. Between the trimmed V and J ends, which lost 7 bases and 4 bases, there was a span of 13 bases. In DNA form, the CDR3 reads TGTGCCATCACCCCGGGGGGAGGCACTGAAGCTTTCTTT. Its protein is CAITPGGGTEAFF.

This clonotype was observed at least ten times. The chain recombines TRBV7-2 with TRBJ2-3; tentative D call: TRBD2 (6 bases). The germline V gene has CDR1 SGHTA and CDR2 FQGNSA. The V end lost 5 bases, the J end lost 0 bases, and 15 bases lay between the germline ends. The CDR3 sequence is 16 residues long. CDR3 nucleotides: TGTGCCAGCAGCCAAGGGATCCTAGCGAGCACAGATACGCAGTATTTT. Its protein is CASSQGILASTDTQYF.

This clonotype was counted at least ten times. J is TRBJ1-6 and V is TRBV7-6, with 9 bases that match TRBD1. J was trimmed by 9 bases and V by 5 bases; bases with no gene match: 2. Germline values: CDR1 SGHVS, CDR2 FNYEAQ. The CDR3 spans 13 residues. CDR3 residues: CASSRDRVSPLHF. Here the CDR3 DNA reads TGTGCCAGCAGCCGGGACAGGGTTTCACCCCTCCACTTT. Using reference TRBV7-6 and TRBJ1-6 for the parts outside the CDR3, the full variable domain is GAGVSQSPRYKVTKRGQDVALRCDPISGHVSLYWYRQALGQGPEFLTYFNYEAQQDKSGLPNDRFSAERPEGSISTLTIQRTEQRDSAMYRCASSRDRVSPLHFGNGTRLTVT.

The chain joins TRBV5-1 to TRBJ1-4; D might be TRBD1 (5 bases). Between the trimmed V and J ends, which lost 4 bases and 8 bases, there was a span of 12 bases. Germline V gives CDR1 SGHRS, CDR2 YFSETQ. CDR3 length equals 13 residues. CDR3 in amino acids: CASSLDNGEKLFF. The CDR3 nucleotides read TGCGCCAGCAGCCTGGACAATGGGGAAAAACTGTTTTTT.

This chain joins TRBV19 and TRBJ1-1; the D gene is possibly TRBD1 (5 bases). The germline CDR1 and CDR2 sequences are LNHDA and SQIVND (reference sequence). The CDR3 length is 13 residues. Trimming removed 5 bases at V and 10 bases at J, with 17 bases between. CDR3 nucleotides: TGTGCCAGTAGTCCGTCGGGGACCCTCGGAGCTTTCTTT. As protein: CASSPSGTLGAFF.

This clonotype was counted a few times. This chain links TRBV18 with TRBJ1-5, with TRBD1 identical over 7 bases. There are 16 residues in the CDR3. The V gene end was trimmed by 2 bases and the J gene end by 2 bases; junction bases not matched to a gene: 6. In germline, CDR1 is KGHSH, CDR2 LQKENI. The CDR3 here is CASSPFSTGGNQPQHF. The CDR3 DNA is TGTGCCAGCTCACCATTTTCAACAGGGGGCAATCAGCCCCAGCATTTT.

This clonotype was found many times. V usage is TRBV7-8 and J usage is TRBJ2-1, with a possible D match to TRBD2 (5 bases). CDR1 is SGHVS, CDR2 FQNEAQ, per germline. With 5 bases removed from V and 5 bases from J, the gap between germline ends came to 10 bases. The CDR3 runs to 13 residues. The CDR3, as DNA: TGTGCCAGCAGCGCTGACGGGGACAATGAGCAGTTCTTC. It codes for CASSADGDNEQFF.